The 27 T cell receptor beta chains below were found in one sample sequenced in a study of chemoradiotherapy in HPV16-positive cancers (dated by TCRdb to 2021 to 2024). The method was the immunoSEQ multiplex PCR assay. TCRdb retrieved this table from immuneACCESS and kept in-frame rearrangements only. Not all clones are present; in checked studies, unresolved V genes account for under half, and no reason is known for the remainder. The sample table records roughly 16,000 clones; 79% of these occur just once. Jointly, the top ten make up 11% of the sample. This sample was gathered from a patient who underwent chemoradiotherapy. Source of these receptors: a human donor with HPV-associated anogenital cancer.

The chain carries TRBV7-8 and TRBJ1-5; TRBD1 matches 9 bases. The CDR3 has 14 amino acids. J was trimmed by 6 bases and V by 4 bases; bases with no gene match: 4. Germline CDR1 SGHVS, CDR2 FQNEAQ. The CDR3 bases are TGTGCCAGCAGCTCCGGGACAGGGACTCAGCCCCAGCATTTT. Translation gives CASSSGTGTQPQHF.

This clone has a handful of counts. CDR3 nucleotides: TGTGCCAGCAGTGGAGTCGGACAGGGGGTTTCACCCCTCCACTTT. Its translation: CASSGVGQGVSPLHF. V usage is TRBV25-1 and J usage is TRBJ1-6; 10 nucleotides align to TRBD1. V shed 4 bases, J shed 9 bases, and the junction held 6 bases outside the gene matches. The CDR3 has 15 amino acids. Germline V gives CDR1 MGHDK, CDR2 SYGVNS.

The chain carries TRBV5-1 and TRBJ1-2, with D maybe TRBD1 (5 bases). CDR1 is SGHRS and CDR2 is YFSETQ in the germline V gene. This CDR3 has 14 residues. With 3 bases removed from V and 4 bases from J, the gap between germline ends came to 13 bases. In DNA, the CDR3 is TGCGCCAGCAGCTCAGGGACTGGTAGCTATGGCTACACCTTC. This gives the protein CASSSGTGSYGYTF.

This clone was detected a few times. The chain has TRBV7-2 and TRBJ2-2; the match to TRBD2 covers 7 bases. V trimming: 5 bases; J trimming: 4 bases; junction bases outside the gene matches: 7. The germline gives CDR1 SGHTA, CDR2 FQGNSA. The CDR3 is 15 residues long. CDR3 protein: CASSPGLLGTGELFF. DNA of the CDR3: TGTGCCAGCAGCCCGGGACTACTAGGCACCGGGGAGCTGTTTTTT.

The CDR3 DNA reads as TGCAGCGTTGGAGGGTCCGAGCAGTACTTC. Residues: CSVGGSEQYF. The J gene is TRBJ2-7, the V gene TRBV29-1; a possible D gene is TRBD2 (5 bases). V gave up 4 bases and J gave up 6 bases, with 7 bases separating them. The CDR3 totals 10 residues. Per the germline V gene, CDR1 is SQVTM and CDR2 is ANQGSEA.

This clone was seen a few times. The rearrangement uses TRBV7-3 and TRBJ2-1; D possibly matches TRBD1 or TRBD2 (6 bases each). In germline, CDR1 is SGHTA, CDR2 FQGTGA. The CDR3 runs 15 residues. V lost 3 bases, J lost 7 bases, and 16 bases lay in between. Here the CDR3 reads CASSLLRGARNEQFF. In nucleotides, the CDR3 is TGTGCCAGCAGCTTGCTAAGGGGGGCGAGGAATGAGCAGTTCTTC.

The genes are TRBV28 and TRBJ1-2; 8 bases are shared with TRBD1. This CDR3 contains 18 residues. Germline assignment: CDR1 MDHEN and CDR2 SYDVKM. Trimming took 1 base from V and 4 from J; bases not matched to a gene: 14. The CDR3 spells CASSLYRVTGEAGYGYTF. CDR3 in DNA: TGTGCCAGCAGTTTATATCGGGTGACAGGGGAAGCGGGCTATGGCTACACCTTC.

This clone occurred a few times. The chain joins TRBV4-2 to TRBJ1-2; no definite D call. The CDR3 covers 13 residues. Germline CDR1 LGHNA, CDR2 YNFKEQ. Trimming left V 1 base short and J 6 bases short, with 9 bases between. The chain's CDR3 is CASSQVVRDGYTF. Here the CDR3 DNA reads TGTGCCAGCAGCCAAGTGGTGAGGGATGGCTACACCTTC.

The V gene is TRBV11-3, the J gene TRBJ1-6, with TRBD1 as a possible D gene (5 bases). Trimming stripped 5 bases from V and 7 bases from J, with 9 bases between. The CDR3 has 13 residues. The germline CDR1 and CDR2 sequences are SGHNT and YENEEA. CDR3 DNA: TGTGCCAGCAGCGACAGCGGGAATTCACCCCTCCACTTT. Translated, it gives CASSDSGNSPLHF.

The rearrangement joins TRBV7-9 to TRBJ2-4; the D is unclear. CDR1 SEHNR and CDR2 FQNEAQ come from the germline V gene (reference sequence). The germline V and J ends were trimmed by 2 bases and 0 bases, with 11 bases remaining between them. The length of the CDR3 is 16 residues. The CDR3 nucleotides read TGTGCCAGCAGCTTAAGTCGAGGCGAAGCCAAAAACATTCAGTACTTC. Translated, it gives CASSLSRGEAKNIQYF.

This clone occurred a few times. This sequence joins TRBV4-3 and TRBJ1-3; 7 bases are shared with TRBD1. The CDR3 length is 16 residues. Germline V CDR1 and CDR2: LGHNA, YSLEER. J gave up 3 bases and V 0 bases, and 5 bases lay outside the gene matches. CDR3 residues: CASSQDTGVGGNTIYF. CDR3 sequence (DNA): TGCGCCAGCAGCCAAGATACAGGGGTAGGTGGAAACACCATATATTTT.

The chain employs TRBV5-1 and TRBJ1-6, with D perhaps matching TRBD1 (6 bases). The CDR3 has 14 residues. Trimming left V 4 bases short and J 7 bases short, with 12 bases between. The germline V gene encodes CDR1 SGHRS and CDR2 YFSETQ. DNA for the CDR3: TGCGCCAGCAGCACGGACAGTTACAATTCACCCCTCCACTTT. Translating it yields CASSTDSYNSPLHF.

The J gene is TRBJ2-7, the V gene TRBV19, with 9 nucleotides matching TRBD2. J was trimmed by 6 bases and V by 7 bases; bases with no gene match: 10. The CDR3 is made up of 14 amino acids. In germline, CDR1 is LNHDA, CDR2 SQIVND (reference sequence). The CDR3 loop is CASKTSGSSFEQYF. The CDR3 nucleotides read TGTGCCAGTAAGACTAGCGGAAGTAGTTTCGAGCAGTACTTC.

The chain employs TRBV11-3 and TRBJ2-2, with 10 positions matching TRBD1. CDR3 length: 15 amino acids. The V gene's germline CDR1 is SGHNT and CDR2 YENEEA. With V trimmed by 4 bases and J by 7 bases, 6 bases remained unmatched. CDR3 in amino acids: CASSSTGGDFGELFF. The CDR3 coding sequence is TGTGCCAGCAGCTCGACAGGGGGCGATTTCGGGGAGCTGTTTTTT. The whole variable domain, filled in from reference TRBV11-3 and TRBJ2-2, reads EAGVVQSPRYKIIEKKQPVAFWCNPISGHNTLYWYLQNLGQGPELLIRYENEEAVDDSQLPKDRFSAERLKGVDSTLKIQPAELGDSAVYLCASSSTGGDFGELFFGEGSRLTVL.

This clone has a handful of counts. This rearrangement joins TRBV18 to TRBJ1-3; D not resolved. The germline CDR1 and CDR2 sequences are KGHSH and LQKENI. The CDR3 runs to 15 residues. The V end lost 2 bases, the J end lost 2 bases, and 10 bases lay between the germline ends. CDR3 protein: CASSPVRGTGNTIYF. Written as DNA, the CDR3 is TGTGCCAGCTCACCAGTCCGGGGTACTGGAAACACCATATATTTT.

The gene calls are TRBV5-1 and TRBJ2-3; 9 bases line up with TRBD1. The trim removed 0 bases at V and 3 bases at J, leaving 5 bases unmatched. The CDR3 loop spans 16 amino acids. CDR1 SGHRS and CDR2 YFSETQ come from the germline V gene. The CDR3 protein is CASSLAGQGFTDTQYF. In DNA form, the CDR3 reads TGCGCCAGCAGCTTGGCGGGACAGGGTTTTACAGATACGCAGTATTTT.

The chain has TRBV5-1 and TRBJ1-1, with 7 bases matching TRBD1. The CDR3 contains 14 residues. Trimming removed 4 bases from V and 2 bases from J; junction bases left unmatched: 5. Germline lookup yields CDR1 SGHRS and CDR2 YFSETQ. CDR3 sequence (DNA): TGCGCCAGCAGCGGGGGACAGCCAAACACTGAAGCTTTCTTT. Translated, it gives CASSGGQPNTEAFF.

The CDR3 is CATGGGDYGYTF. The DNA for the CDR3 is TGTGCCACCGGAGGGGGGGACTATGGCTACACCTTC. The gene calls are TRBV2 and TRBJ1-2, with D perhaps TRBD1 (6 bases). The V and J ends lost 10 bases and 3 bases respectively, with 12 bases between them. The CDR3 extends over 12 amino acids. Germline V gene data show CDR1 as SNHLY and CDR2 as FYNNEI.

The chain carries TRBV7-2 and TRBJ1-4; no clear D gene. CDR1 and CDR2 from the germline V gene are SGHTA and FQGNSA. CDR3 length: 15 residues. V lost 2 bases and J 3 bases, leaving 10 bases between the germline ends. The CDR3 reads CASSLRVGSNEKLFF. CDR3 in DNA: TGTGCCAGCAGCTTAAGAGTTGGTTCTAATGAAAAACTGTTTTTT.

The gene calls are TRBV12-5 and TRBJ1-2, with 8 bases matching TRBD1. Germline V gene data show CDR1 as LGHNT and CDR2 as FRNRAP. The trim removed 0 bases at V and 6 bases at J, leaving 12 bases unmatched. CDR3 size: 17 residues. Written as DNA, the CDR3 is TGTGCTAGTGGTTTGGTACTAGGGCCAGGGGGCGCCCATGGCTACACCTTC. This gives the protein CASGLVLGPGGAHGYTF. Variable domain in full (rest from reference TRBV12-5 and TRBJ1-2): DARVTQTPRHKVTEMGQEVTMRCQPILGHNTVFWYRQTMMQGLELLAYFRNRAPLDDSGMPKDRFSAEMPDATLATLKIQPSEPRDSAVYFCASGLVLGPGGAHGYTFGSGTRLTVV.

This clone appeared a single time. This chain connects TRBV2 to TRBJ2-7; D gene uncertain. Trimming shortened V by 0 bases and J by 10 bases, and 4 bases separated the two germline ends. The CDR3 has 10 residues. Germline values: CDR1 SNHLY, CDR2 FYNNEI. The CDR3 DNA reads TGTGCCAGCAGTGAAGCAGAACAGTACTTC. Encoded protein: CASSEAEQYF.

The genes are TRBV7-2 and TRBJ1-5; D remains ambiguous. This CDR3 is built from 15 residues. CDR1 is SGHTA, CDR2 FQGNSA, per germline. Trimming stripped 4 bases from V and 5 bases from J, with 15 bases between. CDR3 in amino acids: CASSSVAGKDQPQHF. The CDR3 nucleotides are TGTGCCAGCAGCTCCGTGGCGGGCAAGGATCAGCCCCAGCATTTT.

CDR3 nucleotides: TGCAGCGTTGAAGGGCGCACCTACGAGCAGTACTTC. Its translation is CSVEGRTYEQYF. This chain joins TRBV29-1 and TRBJ2-7; D is unclear. Germline-derived CDR1 and CDR2 are SQVTM and ANQGSEA. The V gene lost 1 base and the J gene lost 2 bases, with 6 bases spanning the gap. The CDR3 is made up of 12 amino acids.

The chain couples TRBV18 to TRBJ2-1; 9 bases line up with TRBD2. V lost 4 bases, J lost 7 bases, and 11 bases stayed unmatched. CDR1 is KGHSH, CDR2 LQKENI, per germline. This CDR3 spans 16 amino acids. DNA for the CDR3: TGTGCCAGCTCACAAGGCCGCGGGGGGGCCGGGAATGAGCAGTTCTTC. It specifies CASSQGRGGAGNEQFF.

This chain joins TRBV18 and TRBJ1-2; D is perhaps TRBD1 (5 bases). CDR3 length equals 13 residues. Trimming removed 3 bases at V and 6 bases at J, with 11 bases between. Germline V gene sequence: CDR1 KGHSH, CDR2 LQKENI. The CDR3 here is CASSPPGRHGYTF. CDR3 in DNA: TGTGCCAGCTCACCCCCAGGGAGACATGGCTACACCTTC.

The V gene is TRBV6-5, the J gene TRBJ2-7; TRBD1 or TRBD2 may be the D gene (5 bases each). The CDR3 is made up of 12 amino acids. The V gene's germline CDR1 is MNHEY and CDR2 SVGAGI. V was clipped by 8 bases and J by 4 bases, with 12 bases between them. CDR3 sequence (DNA): TGTGCCAGCGGGACGTTAGATTACGAGCAGTACTTC. Residues: CASGTLDYEQYF.

In DNA form, the CDR3 reads TGTGCCAGCAGCTCAGGGGAGGGGAACACTGAAGCTTTCTTT. This encodes CASSSGEGNTEAFF. The V call is TRBV13, the J call TRBJ1-1; D is perhaps TRBD1 (6 bases). Germline CDR1 PRHDT, CDR2 FYEKMQ (reference sequence). This CDR3 has 14 amino acids. The V end lost 4 bases, the J end lost 1 base, and 10 bases lay between the germline ends.